The rows below give T cell receptor beta chains drawn from one sample of a study of CXCR3-negative and CXCR3-positive naive CD8 T cells. TCRdb re-called the 5' RACE reads and shows each CDR3 protein once, DNA omitted. The sample's table shows roughly 65,000 distinct CDR3 sequences. Material: naive CXCR3+ CD8+ T cells from blood. The receptors originated from a human donor in good health. Some clones in this sample may be carry-over from other donors' samples. Both conserved end residues are part of each CDR3.

CDR3 protein,J gene,V gene
CASSWSVGDYEQYF,TRBJ2-7,TRBV11-3
CASSSTWPNTGELFF,TRBJ2-2,TRBV10-1
CATSRAQGTGELFF,TRBJ2-2,TRBV15
CSVLRGTDYGYTF,TRBJ1-2,TRBV29-1
CASRTGKTYEQYF,TRBJ2-7,TRBV6-4
CASSLEDWGPSTDTQYF,TRBJ2-3,TRBV5-1
CAGSQEGMGGSYEQYF,TRBJ2-7,TRBV4-1
CSVGGGTDIYGYTF,TRBJ1-2,TRBV29-1
CASSQEAGEETQYF,TRBJ2-5,TRBV3-1
CASRVVSPVYEQYF,TRBJ2-7,TRBV28
CSVPSSGSYEQYF,TRBJ2-7,TRBV29-1
CAADSGGTDTQYF,TRBJ2-3,TRBV7-2
CASSPRGPDEAFF,TRBJ1-1,TRBV27
CSVDGGAGRDTGELFF,TRBJ2-2,TRBV29-1
CATSGLSTVSETGEQYF,TRBJ2-7,TRBV15
CASGLNINREAFF,TRBJ1-1,TRBV12-5
CASGLLDTEAFF,TRBJ1-1,TRBV12-5
CSVRDSSYNEQFF,TRBJ2-1,TRBV29-1